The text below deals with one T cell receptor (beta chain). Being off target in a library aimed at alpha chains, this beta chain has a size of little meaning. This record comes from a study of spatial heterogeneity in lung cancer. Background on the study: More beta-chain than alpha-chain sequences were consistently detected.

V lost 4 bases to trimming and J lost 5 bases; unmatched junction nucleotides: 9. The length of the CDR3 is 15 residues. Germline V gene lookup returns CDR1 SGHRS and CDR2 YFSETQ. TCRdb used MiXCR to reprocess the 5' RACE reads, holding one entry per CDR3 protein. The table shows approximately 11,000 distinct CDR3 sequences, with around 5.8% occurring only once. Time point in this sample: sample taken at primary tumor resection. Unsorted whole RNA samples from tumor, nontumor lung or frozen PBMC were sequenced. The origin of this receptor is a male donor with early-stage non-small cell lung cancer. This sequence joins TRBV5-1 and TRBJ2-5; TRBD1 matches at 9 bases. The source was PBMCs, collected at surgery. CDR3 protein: CASSPGRDRAETQYF. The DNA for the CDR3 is TGCGCCAGCAGCCCTGGACGGGACAGGGCGGAGACCCAGTACTTC.